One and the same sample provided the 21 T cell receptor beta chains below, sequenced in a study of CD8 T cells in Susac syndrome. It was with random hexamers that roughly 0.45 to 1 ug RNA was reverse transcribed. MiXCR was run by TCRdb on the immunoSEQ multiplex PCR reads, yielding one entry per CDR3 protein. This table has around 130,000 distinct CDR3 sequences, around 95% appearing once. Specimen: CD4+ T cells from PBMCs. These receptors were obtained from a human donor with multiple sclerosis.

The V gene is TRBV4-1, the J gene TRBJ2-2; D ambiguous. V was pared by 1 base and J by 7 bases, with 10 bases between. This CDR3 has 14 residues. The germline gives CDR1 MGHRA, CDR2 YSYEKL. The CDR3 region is CASSQGLVVGELFF. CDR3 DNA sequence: TGCGCCAGCAGCCAAGGTCTTGTGGTCGGGGAGCTGTTTTTT.

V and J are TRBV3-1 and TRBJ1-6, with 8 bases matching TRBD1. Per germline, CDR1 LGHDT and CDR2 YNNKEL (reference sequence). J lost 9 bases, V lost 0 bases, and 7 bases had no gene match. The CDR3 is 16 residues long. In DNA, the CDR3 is TGTGCCAGCAGCCAAGACCCCGGGACAGGCGGTTCACCCCTCCACTTT. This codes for CASSQDPGTGGSPLHF. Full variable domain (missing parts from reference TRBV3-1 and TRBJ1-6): DTAVSQTPKYLVTQMGNDKSIKCEQNLGHDTMYWYKQDSKKFLKIMFSYNNKELIINETVPNRFSPKSPDKAHLNLHINSLELGDSAVYFCASSQDPGTGGSPLHFGNGTRLTVT.

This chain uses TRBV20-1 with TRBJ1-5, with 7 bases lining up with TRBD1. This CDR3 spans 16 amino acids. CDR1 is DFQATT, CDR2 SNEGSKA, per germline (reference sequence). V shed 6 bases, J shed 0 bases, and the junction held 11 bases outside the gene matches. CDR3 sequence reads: CSANPPGQYSNQPQHF. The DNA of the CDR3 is TGCAGTGCAAACCCCCCGGGACAGTATAGCAATCAGCCCCAGCATTTT.

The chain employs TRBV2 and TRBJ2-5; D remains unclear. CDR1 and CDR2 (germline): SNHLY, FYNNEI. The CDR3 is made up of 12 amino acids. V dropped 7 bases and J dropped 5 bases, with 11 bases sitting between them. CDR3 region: CASTPGGETQYF. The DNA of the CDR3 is TGTGCCAGCACCCCCGGTGGCGAGACCCAGTACTTC.

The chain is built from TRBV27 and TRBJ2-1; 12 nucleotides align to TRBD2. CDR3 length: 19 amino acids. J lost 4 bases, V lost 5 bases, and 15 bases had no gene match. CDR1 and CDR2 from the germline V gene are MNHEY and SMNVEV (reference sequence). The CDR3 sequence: CASSAGLGRTSGAYNEQFF. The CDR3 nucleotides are TGTGCCAGCAGTGCTGGACTCGGTAGGACTAGCGGGGCATACAATGAGCAGTTCTTC.

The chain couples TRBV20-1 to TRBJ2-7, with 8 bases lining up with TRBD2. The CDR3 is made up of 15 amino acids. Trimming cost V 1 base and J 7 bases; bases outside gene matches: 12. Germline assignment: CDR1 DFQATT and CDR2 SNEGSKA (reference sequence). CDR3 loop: CSARVSAGASGEQYF. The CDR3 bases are TGCAGTGCTAGAGTTAGCGCGGGGGCTAGCGGGGAGCAGTACTTC.

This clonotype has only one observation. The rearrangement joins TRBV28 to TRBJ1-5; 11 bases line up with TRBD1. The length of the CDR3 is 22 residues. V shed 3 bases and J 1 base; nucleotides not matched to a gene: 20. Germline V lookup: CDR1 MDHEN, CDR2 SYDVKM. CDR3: CASSFFLSINGQGARSNQPQHF. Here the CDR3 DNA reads TGTGCCAGCAGTTTTTTCCTAAGCATCAACGGACAGGGGGCGAGGAGCAATCAGCCCCAGCATTTT.

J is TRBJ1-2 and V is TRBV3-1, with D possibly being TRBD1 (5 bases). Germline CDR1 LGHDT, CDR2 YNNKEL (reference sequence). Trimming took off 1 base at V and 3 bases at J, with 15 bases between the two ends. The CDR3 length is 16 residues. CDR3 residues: CASSQAFGASDYGYTF. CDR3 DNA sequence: TGTGCCAGCAGCCAAGCTTTCGGGGCCTCGGACTATGGCTACACCTTC.

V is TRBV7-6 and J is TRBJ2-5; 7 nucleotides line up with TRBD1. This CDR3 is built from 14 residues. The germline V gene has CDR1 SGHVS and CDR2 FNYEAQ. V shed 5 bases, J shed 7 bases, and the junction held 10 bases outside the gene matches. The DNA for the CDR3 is TGTGCCAGCAGCCAGGGGGACACCATAGGGACCCAGTACTTC. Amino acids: CASSQGDTIGTQYF.

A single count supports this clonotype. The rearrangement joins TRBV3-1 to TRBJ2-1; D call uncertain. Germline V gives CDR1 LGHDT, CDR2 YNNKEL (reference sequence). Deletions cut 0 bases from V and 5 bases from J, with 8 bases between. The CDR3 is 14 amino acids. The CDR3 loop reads CASSQDPVNNEQFF. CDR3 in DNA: TGTGCCAGCAGCCAAGACCCAGTTAACAATGAGCAGTTCTTC.

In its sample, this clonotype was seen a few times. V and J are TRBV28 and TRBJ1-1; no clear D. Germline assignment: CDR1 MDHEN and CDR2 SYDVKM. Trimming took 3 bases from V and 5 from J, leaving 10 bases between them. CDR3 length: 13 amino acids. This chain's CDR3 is CASSLEGGTEAFF. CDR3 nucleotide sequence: TGTGCCAGCAGTTTGGAGGGTGGGACTGAAGCTTTCTTT.

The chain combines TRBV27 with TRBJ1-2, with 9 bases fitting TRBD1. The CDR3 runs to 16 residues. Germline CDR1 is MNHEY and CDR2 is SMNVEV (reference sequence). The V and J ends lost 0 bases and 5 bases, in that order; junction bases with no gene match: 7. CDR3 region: CASSLSGQGRRYGYTF. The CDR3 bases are TGTGCCAGCAGTTTATCCGGACAGGGGAGAAGATATGGCTACACCTTC.

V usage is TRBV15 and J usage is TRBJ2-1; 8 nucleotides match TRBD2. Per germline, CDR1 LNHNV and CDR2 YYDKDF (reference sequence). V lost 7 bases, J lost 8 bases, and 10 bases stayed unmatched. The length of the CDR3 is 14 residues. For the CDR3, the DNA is TGTGCCACCACTACGGGGGGGTCGTTGGATGAGCAGTTCTTC. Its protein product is CATTTGGSLDEQFF.

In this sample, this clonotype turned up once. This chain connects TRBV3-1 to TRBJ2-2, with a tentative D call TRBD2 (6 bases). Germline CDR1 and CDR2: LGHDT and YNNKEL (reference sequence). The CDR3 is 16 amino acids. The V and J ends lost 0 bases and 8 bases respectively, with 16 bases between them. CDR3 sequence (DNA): TGTGCCAGCAGCCAAGAACTAGCTGGGAAGGGAGGGGAGCTGTTTTTT. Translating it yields CASSQELAGKGGELFF.

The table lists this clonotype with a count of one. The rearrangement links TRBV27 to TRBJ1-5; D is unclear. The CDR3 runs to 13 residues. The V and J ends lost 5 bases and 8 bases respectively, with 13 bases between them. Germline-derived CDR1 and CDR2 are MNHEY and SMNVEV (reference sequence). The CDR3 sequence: CASSEYRGEPQHF. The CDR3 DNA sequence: TGTGCCAGCAGTGAATATCGGGGAGAGCCCCAGCATTTT.

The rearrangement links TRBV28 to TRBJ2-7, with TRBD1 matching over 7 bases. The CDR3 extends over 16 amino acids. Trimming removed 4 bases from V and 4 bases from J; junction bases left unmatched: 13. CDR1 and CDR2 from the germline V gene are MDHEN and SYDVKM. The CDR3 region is CASSYQEGTVSYEQYF. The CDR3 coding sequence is TGTGCCAGCAGTTATCAGGAAGGGACAGTTTCATACGAGCAGTACTTC.

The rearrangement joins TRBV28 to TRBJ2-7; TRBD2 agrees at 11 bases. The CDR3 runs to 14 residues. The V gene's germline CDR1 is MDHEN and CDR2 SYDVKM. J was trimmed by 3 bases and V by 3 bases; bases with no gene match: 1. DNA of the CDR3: TGTGCCAGCAGTTTTCTAGCGGGGGGCTACGAGCAGTACTTC. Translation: CASSFLAGGYEQYF.

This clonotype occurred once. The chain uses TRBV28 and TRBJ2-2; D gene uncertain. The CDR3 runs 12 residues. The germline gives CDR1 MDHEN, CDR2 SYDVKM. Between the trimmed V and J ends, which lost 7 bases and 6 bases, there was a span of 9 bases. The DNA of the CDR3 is TGTGCCAGCACGACTCCACCCGGGGAGCTGTTTTTT. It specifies CASTTPPGELFF.

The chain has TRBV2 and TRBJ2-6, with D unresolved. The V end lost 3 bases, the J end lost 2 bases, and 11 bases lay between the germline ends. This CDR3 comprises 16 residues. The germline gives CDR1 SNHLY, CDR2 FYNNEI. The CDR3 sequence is CASSESLVTGANVLTF. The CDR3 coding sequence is TGTGCCAGCAGTGAGTCTTTAGTAACTGGGGCCAACGTCCTGACTTTC.

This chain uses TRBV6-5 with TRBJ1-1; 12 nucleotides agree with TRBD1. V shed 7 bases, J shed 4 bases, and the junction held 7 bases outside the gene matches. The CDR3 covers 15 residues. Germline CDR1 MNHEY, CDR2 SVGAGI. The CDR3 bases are TGTGCCAGCACTCGGGACAGGGGGCGCCGCACTGAAGCTTTCTTT. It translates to CASTRDRGRRTEAFF.

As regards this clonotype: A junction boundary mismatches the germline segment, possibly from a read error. Here the CDR3 DNA reads TGCAGCGTTGAAGACCGACAGGGGGTTGGGAATGATCAGTTCTTC. It translates to CSVEDRQGVGNDQFF. The chain combines TRBV29-1 with TRBJ2-1; 9 bases match TRBD1. The CDR3 sequence is 15 residues long. Germline loops: CDR1 SQVTM, CDR2 ANQGSEA.